This TCR beta chain was obtained from a study of blood T cell repertoires in COVID-19. Whole-study context: Some COVID-19 samples were acute and others convalescent; all came from the United States, Italy and Spain.

The CDR3 runs 13 residues. Trimming shortened V by 6 bases and J by 6 bases, and 12 bases separated the two germline ends. The Seattle patients, enrolled during active infection, were followed longitudinally. Original analysis: Reference gene primers were amplified, and this amplification served to estimate nucleated cell counts. The assay was immunoSEQ multiplex PCR, and TCRdb's table has in-frame clones only and misses some. V and J calls and clone size are given by that table; D and trimming were obtained from the DNA. The sample has about 220,000 clones; 65% to 90% are singletons. The rearrangement uses TRBV12-3 or TRBV12-4 and TRBJ1-5; maybe TRBD1 (6 bases). This TCR was recovered from a woman aged 70 to 79 with COVID-19, enrolled during active disease. The sequencing input was peripheral blood. CDR3 coding DNA: TGTGCCAGCAGCCCGACAGGAGGTCAGCCCCAGCATTTT. This translates into CASSPTGGQPQHF.